The table lists the clone carrying this T cell receptor (beta chain) with a few counts. The CDR3 contains 18 residues. V was pared by 5 bases and J by 4 bases, with 21 bases between. CDR1 SGHVS and CDR2 FQNEAQ come from the germline V gene. These data are taken from a study of beta chain features in type 1 diabetes. The isolated RNA, all of it, was reverse transcribed, so expressed TCRB transcripts were what got sequenced. Using immunoSEQ multiplex PCR, the repertoire was profiled, and TCRdb retains in-frame clones only, with some absent. Seen here are some 410,000 clones, approximately 10% observed once, and the top ten hold approximately 0.05%.

The V gene is TRBV7-8, the J gene TRBJ2-6; D is tentatively TRBD1 or TRBD2 (6 bases each). The material sequenced was naive CD4+ T cells from blood. The sequence came from a woman between 18 and 30 years old in good health. The CDR3 is CASSRLPGAQRGANVLTF. The CDR3 nucleotides are TGTGCCAGCAGCCGGCTCCCGGGGGCGCAAAGAGGGGCCAACGTCCTGACTTTC.